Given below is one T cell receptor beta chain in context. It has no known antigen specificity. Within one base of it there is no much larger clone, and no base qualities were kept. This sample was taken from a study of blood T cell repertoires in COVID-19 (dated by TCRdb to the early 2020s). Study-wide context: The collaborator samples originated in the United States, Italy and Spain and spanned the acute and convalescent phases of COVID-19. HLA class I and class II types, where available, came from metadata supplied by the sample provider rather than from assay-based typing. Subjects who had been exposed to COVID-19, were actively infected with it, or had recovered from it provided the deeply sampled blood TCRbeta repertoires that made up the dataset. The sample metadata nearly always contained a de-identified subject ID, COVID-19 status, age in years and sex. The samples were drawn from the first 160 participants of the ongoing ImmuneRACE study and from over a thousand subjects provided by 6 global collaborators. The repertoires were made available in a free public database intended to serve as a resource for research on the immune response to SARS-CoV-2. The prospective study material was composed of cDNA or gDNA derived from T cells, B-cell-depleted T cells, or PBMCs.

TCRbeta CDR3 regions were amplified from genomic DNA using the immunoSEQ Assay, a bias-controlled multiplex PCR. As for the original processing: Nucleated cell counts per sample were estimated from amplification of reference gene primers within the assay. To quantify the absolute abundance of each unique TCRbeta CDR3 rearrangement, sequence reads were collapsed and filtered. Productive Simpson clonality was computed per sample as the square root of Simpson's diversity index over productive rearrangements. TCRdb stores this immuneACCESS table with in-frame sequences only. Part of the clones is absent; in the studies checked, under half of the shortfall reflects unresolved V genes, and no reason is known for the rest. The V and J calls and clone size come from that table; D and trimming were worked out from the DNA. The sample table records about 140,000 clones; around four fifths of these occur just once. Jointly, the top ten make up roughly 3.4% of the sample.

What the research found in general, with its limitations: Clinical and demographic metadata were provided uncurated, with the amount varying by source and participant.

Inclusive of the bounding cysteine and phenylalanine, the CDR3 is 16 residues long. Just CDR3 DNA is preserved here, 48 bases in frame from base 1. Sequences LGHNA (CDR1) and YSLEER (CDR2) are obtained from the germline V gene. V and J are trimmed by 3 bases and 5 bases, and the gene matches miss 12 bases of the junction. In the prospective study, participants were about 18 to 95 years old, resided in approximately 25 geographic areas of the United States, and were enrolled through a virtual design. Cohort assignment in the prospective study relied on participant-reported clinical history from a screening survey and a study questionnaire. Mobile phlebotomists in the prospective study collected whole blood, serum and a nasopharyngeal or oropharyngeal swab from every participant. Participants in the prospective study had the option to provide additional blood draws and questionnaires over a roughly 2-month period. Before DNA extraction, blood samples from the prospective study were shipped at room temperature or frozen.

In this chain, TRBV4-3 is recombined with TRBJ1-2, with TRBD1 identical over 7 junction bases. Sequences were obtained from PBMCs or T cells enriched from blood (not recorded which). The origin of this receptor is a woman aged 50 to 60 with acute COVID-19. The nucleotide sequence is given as TGCGCCAGCAGCCACGGCATGGGACAGAATTATTATGGCTACACCTTC. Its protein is CASSHGMGQNYYGYTF.